The entry below gives a single T cell receptor (beta chain) sequence along with its context. The antigen is undetermined. These data come from a study of T cell responses to AZD1222 COVID-19 vaccine. Findings and caveats of the study: White British people made up most donors, females outnumbered males, and clonal diversity was possibly underestimated. Epitopes outside B.1.351 and B.1.1.7 mutated regions reportedly drew nearly half of spike TCRs. The number of AZD1222 recipients seropositive at baseline was only 5 to 7.

Only in-frame clones appear in the TCRdb table, and some are missing; sequencing was by immunoSEQ multiplex PCR. Among 170,000 or so clones listed, roughly nine tenths were seen once. Trimming pared 2 bases from V and 6 bases from J, leaving 13 bases between. The CDR3 extends over 14 amino acids. Germline-derived CDR1 and CDR2 are MNHNS and SASEGT. The rearrangement uses TRBV6-1 and TRBJ1-2; TRBD1 might be the D (6 bases). The clonotype originates from an adult in good health. The sample was peripheral blood, taken on day 0 of AZD1222 vaccination. CDR3 nucleotide sequence: TGTGCCAGCAGTGAATTAGGGGGGCTTCATGGCTACACCTTC. It is translated as CASSELGGLHGYTF.